Sequencing of this T cell receptor beta chain was carried out in a study of CD8+ T cells in alopecia areata (dated by TCRdb to 2016 to 2019). Describing the broader study: The treated patients took part in an open-label pilot trial in which moderate-to-severe alopecia areata was treated with oral tofacitinib at 5 to 10 mg twice daily. Tofacitinib was given for 6 to 18 months, followed by 6 months of follow-up off drug to assess delayed response and recurrence. The study used high-throughput TCRbeta sequencing to examine T cell clonal expansion in alopecia areata, in both the C3H/HeJ mouse model and human patients. Scalp tissue and sorted CD4+ and CD8+ peripheral blood T cells from patchy and totalis/universalis alopecia areata patients and from healthy controls were covered by human TCRbeta sequencing. Biopsies were taken from tofacitinib-treated patients at baseline and again at 4 and 24 weeks into treatment, and several of those patients also had a later scalp biopsy. Scalp clonality was compared among normal scalp (n=4), patchy alopecia areata scalp (n=8), and alopecia totalis/universalis scalp (n=8). RNA came from the PAXgene miRNA kit for fixed scalp, the miRNeasy kit for PBMCs, and the RNeasy kit for mouse skin. TCRbeta CDR3 regions were amplified by immunoSEQ multiplex PCR using 35 Vbeta forward and 13 Jbeta reverse primers.

Deletion took 7 bases off V and 6 bases off J, with a span of 21 bases between the germline ends. CDR3 length: 16 amino acids, cysteine to phenylalanine. Kept here is only the CDR3 DNA, which spans 48 bases and is read in frame from base 1. CDR1 and CDR2 are read off the germline V gene (reference sequence) as MNHEY and SMNVEV. Library generation was performed with the immunoSEQ multiplex PCR assay. RNA was extracted from all samples and reverse transcribed into cDNA, which served as template for TCR sequencing. First-strand cDNA was synthesized using SuperScript III with a 2:1 mix of oligo-dT and random hexamers. A synthetic immune receptor repertoire was used to measure amplification bias, and any remaining bias was corrected computationally. Under the source paper's analysis protocol: Raw reads were preprocessed to remove errors, and CDR3 was defined according to IMGT conventions as the region from the conserved cysteine to phenylalanine. Clonality was calculated as 1 minus Shannon entropy normalized by log2 of the number of productive unique TCRs. Scalp TCRbeta sequences were cross-referenced with sorted blood CD4 and CD8 repertoires so that the CD4 or CD8 identity of scalp clones could be inferred. Here the immuneACCESS table is served through TCRdb, limited to in-frame sequences with V and J called. Missing clones are a known gap in these copies; in checked studies unresolved V genes cover under half, and the rest lacks a known reason. For V, J and clone size, that table is used; D and trimming come from the DNA. The sample includes roughly 150,000 clones, with around 55% observed a single time. Together, the top ten hold 19% of the sample.

Sample time point, as interpreted from the label and publication: baseline before oral tofacitinib. From alopecia areata patients, peripheral blood was collected along with lesional scalp punch biopsies. PBMCs were isolated by density centrifugation and stained for CD3, CD4 and CD8, after which CD4+ and CD8+ T cells were sorted on a FACSAria. With respect to this clone: Its antigen is still unknown. Base-call qualities are not available, and no considerably larger clone is one nucleotide away.

Here is what the overall study found, with its caveats: Compared with mice, TCR sequences shared between patients were less clear, possibly partly because of HLA diversity across the patient population. Scalp TCR repertoire analysis is complicated because resident alphabeta T cells in normal human skin are also sequenced, whereas mouse skin is dominated by gammadelta T cells. Higher clonality and more expanded CD8+ clones were observed in lesional scalp than in normal scalp, particularly in alopecia totalis/universalis, a finding suggestive of antigenic drive.

The sample here was CD8+ T cells sorted from blood, taken at week 0. Recombination connected TRBV27 to TRBJ2-2; TRBD2 is a possible D gene, resting on 5 matching bases. The clonotype comes from a human donor with alopecia areata. Here is the DNA: TGTGCCAGCACCCCTCGGGGTGGGCCGAGCGCCGGGGAGCTGTTTTTT. Translated, this is CASTPRGGPSAGELFF.